A single sample is the source of the 15 T cell receptor beta chains below, sequenced in a study of blood T cell repertoires in COVID-19. Sequencing was performed with immunoSEQ multiplex PCR; in TCRdb, only in-frame clones are kept and a portion is missing. Of tens of thousands of clones in the sample, roughly 80% were seen once. The sequenced material came from peripheral blood. The receptors derive from a woman aged 80 or over with acute or convalescent COVID-19.

The chain employs TRBV4-3 and TRBJ1-2, with D unresolved. The CDR3 spans 14 residues. The V end was cut by 1 base, the J end by 7 bases, with 13 bases between. CDR1 and CDR2 from the germline V gene are LGHNA and YSLEER. CDR3 nucleotides: TGCGCCAGCAGCCAAGGATTCCGCCGCGGTGGCTACACCTTC. Translating it yields CASSQGFRRGGYTF.

This chain uses TRBV23-1 with TRBJ1-6; 7 nucleotides align to TRBD1. TRBV23-1 is labeled an ORF, and its function is uncertain. This CDR3 contains 20 residues. V lost 0 bases to trimming and J lost 3 bases; unmatched junction nucleotides: 14. CDR3 sequence: CASSQSSLSPDRDYNSPLHF. In DNA, the CDR3 is TGCGCCAGCAGTCAATCGAGCCTTAGCCCTGACAGGGACTATAATTCACCCCTCCACTTT.

The gene calls are TRBV19 and TRBJ1-2, with D perhaps TRBD1 (5 bases). CDR3 length equals 13 residues. The V gene's germline CDR1 is LNHDA and CDR2 SQIVND (reference sequence). The V end was cut by 6 bases, the J end by 6 bases, with 14 bases between. Here the CDR3 DNA reads TGTGCCAGTAGGGCGGTGGGAGGGGATGGCTACACCTTC. It translates to CASRAVGGDGYTF.

The chain uses TRBV4-1 and TRBJ1-2; the match to TRBD1 covers 7 bases. V lost 3 bases and J lost 8; bases outside the gene matches: 9. Germline loops: CDR1 MGHRA, CDR2 YSYEKL. The CDR3 runs to 14 residues. The CDR3 protein is CASSHPDRDQGYTF. The CDR3 DNA is TGCGCCAGCAGCCATCCCGACAGGGACCAAGGCTACACCTTC.

The chain is built from TRBV7-9 and TRBJ1-4, with D uncertain. V lost 8 bases and J 0 bases, leaving 10 bases between the germline ends. This CDR3 region has 14 residues. The germline gives CDR1 SEHNR, CDR2 FQNEAQ (reference sequence). The DNA of the CDR3 is TGTGCCAGCGCGAGTTATGCAACTAATGAAAAACTGTTTTTT. It specifies CASASYATNEKLFF.

The chain uses TRBV11-2 and TRBJ1-1; no firm D call. V lost 4 bases, J lost 10 bases, and 10 bases lay in between. The germline V gene has CDR1 SGHAT and CDR2 FQNNGV. This CDR3 has 11 residues. The CDR3 is CASSYTAGAFF. The CDR3 DNA sequence: TGTGCCAGCAGCTACACGGCGGGAGCTTTCTTT.

The chain recombines TRBV24-1 with TRBJ2-1; 9 bases map to TRBD2. The ends lost 4 bases at V and 2 bases at J; junction bases unmatched: 5. Germline CDR1 KGHDR, CDR2 SFDVKD. The CDR3 sequence is 16 residues long. The CDR3: CATSDPTSGPYNEQFF. CDR3 nucleotide sequence: TGTGCCACCAGTGACCCAACTAGCGGGCCCTACAATGAGCAGTTCTTC.

V usage is TRBV24-1 and J usage is TRBJ2-5; 9 nucleotides match TRBD1. V shed 1 base, J shed 5 bases, and the junction held 10 bases outside the gene matches. The germline V gene encodes CDR1 KGHDR and CDR2 SFDVKD. This CDR3 region has 17 residues. DNA of the CDR3: TGTGCCACCAGTGATTTTGGACAGGGGCTATTCGAGGAGACCCAGTACTTC. Translation gives CATSDFGQGLFEETQYF.

The rearrangement links TRBV5-1 to TRBJ2-7; 10 bases are shared with TRBD2. This CDR3 has 15 amino acids. Germline CDR1 SGHRS, CDR2 YFSETQ. Trimming at V came to 0 bases and at J to 2 bases, leaving 2 bases not matched to a gene. DNA for the CDR3: TGCGCCAGCAGCTTGGAAAGCGGGGGGGCCTACGAGCAGTACTTC. Its translation is CASSLESGGAYEQYF.

This clone was seen a handful of times. V and J are TRBV19 and TRBJ1-1; 8 nucleotides match TRBD1. This CDR3 is 16 amino acids long. Losses at the gene ends were 5 bases for V and 1 base for J; bases not matched to a gene: 9. Per germline, CDR1 LNHDA and CDR2 SQIVND (reference sequence). CDR3 bases: TGTGCCAGTAGTTTCGCTACCAGGGGGCAGAACACTGAAGCTTTCTTT. Its protein is CASSFATRGQNTEAFF.

As for this clone: The sample carries other DNA sequences with the same CDR3. The chain has TRBV7-2 and TRBJ1-3, with D unclear. CDR1 SGHTA and CDR2 FQGNSA come from the germline V gene. The ends were cut back, 3 bases at V and 2 bases at J, with 8 bases in the middle. The CDR3 runs 14 residues. In DNA form, the CDR3 reads TGTGCCAGCAGCTTGGGCAGTCCTGGAAACACCATATATTTT. This translates into CASSLGSPGNTIYF.

This clone turned up a few times. The genes are TRBV13 and TRBJ1-2; no firm D call. Trimming stripped 7 bases from V and 1 base from J, with 16 bases between. The CDR3 has 15 amino acids. CDR1 and CDR2 (germline): PRHDT, FYEKMQ (reference sequence). The CDR3 spells CASTHTDARNYGYTF. In DNA, the CDR3 is TGTGCCAGCACCCATACAGATGCGCGTAACTATGGCTACACCTTC.

This rearrangement joins TRBV7-2 to TRBJ2-7, with D maybe TRBD1 (5 bases). Trimming took off 1 base at V and 6 bases at J, with 7 bases between the two ends. In germline, CDR1 is SGHTA, CDR2 FQGNSA. The length of the CDR3 is 12 residues. CDR3 in amino acids: CASSLGRAEQYF. The CDR3 DNA sequence: TGTGCCAGCAGCTTAGGCAGGGCCGAGCAGTACTTC.

The V call is TRBV5-4, the J call TRBJ2-7; TRBD1 matches 10 bases. V dropped 3 bases and J dropped 2; count of bases not matched to a gene: 5. Germline CDR1 and CDR2: SGHNT and YYREEE (reference sequence). The CDR3 extends over 15 amino acids. CDR3 sequence reads: CASSSPGQGTYEQYF. As DNA, the CDR3 is TGTGCCAGCAGCTCACCGGGACAGGGGACCTACGAGCAGTACTTC. The full variable domain, its missing parts supplied by reference TRBV5-4 and TRBJ2-7, is ETGVTQSPTHLIKTRGQQVTLRCSSQSGHNTVSWYQQALGQGPQFIFQYYREEENGRGNFPPRFSGLQFPNYSSELNVNALELDDSALYLCASSSPGQGTYEQYFGPGTRLTVT.

CDR3 sequence (DNA): TGCGCCAGCAGCTACCCGGGACAGCCCTACACTGAAGCTTTCTTT. Translating it yields CASSYPGQPYTEAFF. The rearrangement uses TRBV5-1 and TRBJ1-1; 7 nucleotides match TRBD1. The trim removed 3 bases at V and 3 bases at J, leaving 8 bases unmatched. Germline V gene lookup returns CDR1 SGHRS and CDR2 YFSETQ. This CDR3 region has 15 residues. The whole variable domain, filled in from reference TRBV5-1 and TRBJ1-1, reads KAGVTQTPRYLIKTRGQQVTLSCSPISGHRSVSWYQQTPGQGLQFLFEYFSETQRNKGNFPGRFSGRQFSNSRSEMNVSTLELGDSALYLCASSYPGQPYTEAFFGQGTRLTVV.